These 7 T cell receptor beta chains came from one sample sequenced in a study of T-cell reconstitution after alpha-beta-depleted transplantation in children. Unique molecular identifiers were built into the TCRbeta library. TCRdb called the PCR reads again in MiXCR, with one record for every CDR3 protein. The table shows just under 550,000 distinct CDR3 sequences, with roughly 18% occurring only once. The sample here was PBMCs from the stem cell graft donor, taken from the stem cell graft. The source of these receptors is a human donor who donated a stem cell graft to a child with acute lymphoblastic leukemia.

The rearrangement links TRBV3-1 to TRBJ2-1, with D perhaps TRBD2 (6 bases). Germline V gene lookup returns CDR1 LGHDT and CDR2 YNNKEL (reference sequence). This CDR3 comprises 16 residues. The V and J ends lost 3 bases and 9 bases respectively, with 21 bases between them. The CDR3 is CASSQGEAPFGGEQFF. The CDR3 DNA sequence: TGTGCCAGCAGCCAGGGGGAGGCTCCCTTTGGGGGTGAGCAGTTCTTC.

V and J are TRBV5-1 and TRBJ2-7, with D possibly matching TRBD2 (5 bases). With 4 bases removed from V and 4 bases from J, the gap between germline ends came to 24 bases. CDR1 and CDR2 from the germline V gene are SGHRS and YFSETQ. CDR3 length: 17 amino acids. This chain's CDR3 is CASSHHQTGRGVYEQYF. The CDR3, as DNA: TGCGCCAGCAGCCACCACCAGACGGGAAGAGGCGTGTACGAGCAGTACTTC.

This clonotype came up a few times. The chain recombines TRBV29-1 with TRBJ1-6; D gene unclear. V was pared by 2 bases and J by 14 bases, with 10 bases between. The V gene's germline CDR1 is SQVTM and CDR2 ANQGSEA. CDR3 length equals 11 residues. In DNA, the CDR3 is TGCAGCGTTGAAAGGTCAGGATCCCTCCACTTT. It codes for CSVERSGSLHF. Drawing the rest from reference TRBV29-1 and TRBJ1-6, the complete variable domain is SAVISQKPSRDICQRGTSLTIQCQVDSQVTMMFWYRQQPGQSLTLIATANQGSEATYESGFVIDKFPISRPNLTFSTLTVSNMSPEDSSIYLCSVERSGSLHFGNGTRLTVT.

This clonotype turned up a few times. The chain is built from TRBV6-5 and TRBJ2-7; D might be TRBD1 (6 bases). CDR3 length: 16 amino acids. The germline V gene encodes CDR1 MNHEY and CDR2 SVGAGI. V was clipped by 4 bases and J by 1 base, with 17 bases between them. The CDR3 nucleotides are TGTGCCAGCAGTTCCGACAGGCCCCGGGGTTCCTACGAGCAGTACTTC. It yields the protein CASSSDRPRGSYEQYF.

The sample holds a few counts of this clonotype. The chain uses TRBV12-3 or TRBV12-4 and TRBJ2-7; TRBD1 aligns across 7 bases. This CDR3 region has 13 residues. The V segment lost 3 bases and the J segment 6 bases; nucleotides outside the gene matches: 5. The CDR3 loop is CASSLHRGFEQYF. CDR3 coding DNA: TGTGCCAGCAGTTTGCACAGGGGCTTCGAGCAGTACTTC.

The CDR3 loop is CAIRPLTGEGYTEAFF. DNA for the CDR3: TGTGCCATCAGGCCCCTCACCGGGGAGGGGTACACTGAAGCTTTCTTT. The chain is built from TRBV10-3 and TRBJ1-1; the D gene is possibly TRBD1 (5 bases). The CDR3 loop spans 16 amino acids. Germline CDR1 ENHRY, CDR2 SYGVKD. V lost 6 bases and J lost 3, with 20 bases in between.

The chain uses TRBV5-1 and TRBJ2-4; weak D call: TRBD2 (5 bases). This CDR3 spans 17 amino acids. Germline V gene data show CDR1 as SGHRS and CDR2 as YFSETQ. V lost 4 bases, J lost 3 bases, and 20 bases lay in between. The CDR3 DNA sequence: TGCGCCAGCAGCCCAACCGTGAATCGGGGAAACAAAAACATTCAGTACTTC. Translating gives CASSPTVNRGNKNIQYF.